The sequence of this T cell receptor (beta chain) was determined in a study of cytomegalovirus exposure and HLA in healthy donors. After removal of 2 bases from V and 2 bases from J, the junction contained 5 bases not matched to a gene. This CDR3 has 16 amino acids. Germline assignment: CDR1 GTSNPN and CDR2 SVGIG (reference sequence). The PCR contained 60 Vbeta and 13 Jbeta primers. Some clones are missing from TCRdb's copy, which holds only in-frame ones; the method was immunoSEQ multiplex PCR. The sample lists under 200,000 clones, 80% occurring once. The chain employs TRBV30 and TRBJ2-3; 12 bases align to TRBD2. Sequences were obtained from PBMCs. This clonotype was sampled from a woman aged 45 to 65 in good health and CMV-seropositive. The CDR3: CAWSSTSGGFTDTQYF. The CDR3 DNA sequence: TGTGCCTGGAGTTCTACTAGCGGGGGGTTCACAGATACGCAGTATTTT.